This is a list of T cell receptor beta chains from one sample in a study of T cells in Graves' hyperthyroidism and ophthalmopathy. In TCRdb, the multiplex PCR reads were re-called with MiXCR into one record per CDR3 protein. Among around 290,000 distinct CDR3 sequences listed, 15% to 20% were seen once. Source material: blood. The receptors originated from a woman aged 55-75 years with Graves' ophthalmopathy. Both conserved end residues are part of each CDR3. A D gene is named only where the DNA matches it firmly. Clone size appears in some rows only: once, few, many, or a class for an expanded clone.

D gene | clone size | J gene | V gene | CDR3 protein | CDR3 DNA
TRBD1 | many | TRBJ1-1 | TRBV29-1 | CSVGTGAETEAFF | TGCAGCGTAGGGACAGGGGCCGAAACTGAAGCTTTCTTT
- | many | TRBJ2-3 | TRBV29-1 | CSVERDIATDTQYF | TGCAGCGTCGAACGGGACATCGCAACAGATACGCAGTATTTT
- | many | TRBJ1-2 | TRBV28 | CASRGPFPDGYTF | TGTGCCAGCAGAGGGCCGTTCCCCGATGGCTACACCTTC
TRBD1 | - | TRBJ1-2 | TRBV20-1 | CSARDAFGTGGAGVYGYTF | TGCAGTGCTAGAGATGCCTTCGGGACAGGGGGCGCAGGGGTCTATGGCTACACCTTC
- | few | TRBJ1-5 | TRBV3-1 | CASSQGRAGNQPQHF | TGTGCCAGCAGCCAAGGGAGGGCGGGCAATCAGCCCCAGCATTTT
TRBD1 | many | TRBJ1-5 | TRBV6-2/TRBV6-3 | CASSPETGGNQPQHF | TGTGCCAGCAGTCCAGAGACAGGGGGTAATCAGCCCCAGCATTTT
- | - | TRBJ1-3 | TRBV7-6 | CASSPGRISGNTIYF | TGTGCCAGCAGCCCGGGACGGATCTCTGGAAACACCATATATTTT
- | many | TRBJ1-1 | TRBV18 | CASSPSPAGAFDTEAFF | TGTGCCAGCTCACCATCTCCGGCGGGGGCTTTTGACACTGAAGCTTTCTTT
TRBD1 | many | TRBJ1-2 | TRBV10-3 | CAISESQSRQGLGYTF | TGTGCCATCAGTGAGTCCCAAAGCCGACAGGGCTTGGGCTACACCTTC
- | - | TRBJ2-7 | TRBV2 | CASKTADEQYF | TGTGCCAGCAAAACAGCGGACGAGCAGTACTTC
- | many | TRBJ2-2 | TRBV7-2 | CASSLGGANTGELFF | TGTGCCAGCAGCTTGGGCGGGGCAAACACCGGGGAGCTGTTTTTT
TRBD1 | many | TRBJ1-1 | TRBV6-1 | CASSFQGEEAFF | TGTGCCAGCAGTTTCCAGGGGGAGGAAGCTTTCTTT
TRBD2 | many | TRBJ2-3 | TRBV27 | CASTASGEDTQYF | TGTGCCAGCACCGCTAGCGGGGAAGATACGCAGTATTTT
- | few | TRBJ2-3 | TRBV6-1 | CASISGISTDTQYF | TGTGCCAGCATTAGCGGAATTAGCACAGATACGCAGTATTTT
- | many | TRBJ2-7 | TRBV5-1 | CASSLATGQSSYEQYF | TGCGCCAGCAGCTTGGCTACCGGACAGAGCTCCTACGAGCAGTACTTC
- | few | TRBJ2-4 | TRBV3-1 | CASSLDWGNIQYF | TGTGCCAGCAGCCTCGACTGGGGAAACATTCAGTACTTC
- | - | TRBJ2-1 | TRBV5-5 | CASSSVTGPAQWEQFF | TGTGCCAGCAGCTCGGTAACGGGACCCGCCCAATGGGAGCAGTTCTTC
TRBD2 | - | TRBJ2-3 | TRBV7-9 | CASSQIGLAPDTQYF | TGTGCCAGCAGCCAAATTGGACTAGCTCCAGATACGCAGTATTTT
- | few | TRBJ2-7 | TRBV28 | CASSLPRRRGLRYEQYF | TGTGCCAGCAGTTTACCCCGGCGGAGGGGGCTGAGGTACGAGCAGTACTTC
- | - | TRBJ1-5 | TRBV10-3 | CAISGGGGGGNQPQHF | TGTGCCATCAGTGGGGGAGGGGGGGGTGGCAATCAGCCCCAGCATTTT
TRBD2 | few | TRBJ2-2 | TRBV4-2 | CASRPVVGTSGTGELFF | TGTGCCAGCAGACCCGTAGTGGGGACTAGCGGAACCGGGGAGCTGTTTTTT
- | many | TRBJ2-3 | TRBV20-1 | CSASFLNTDTQYF | TGCAGTGCTAGTTTTCTCAACACAGATACGCAGTATTTT
TRBD1 | many | TRBJ1-1 | TRBV3-1 | CASSQAGGTEAFF | TGTGCCAGCAGCCAAGCAGGGGGCACTGAAGCTTTCTTT
- | - | TRBJ2-1 | TRBV20-1 | CSARGRRRGGPYNEQFF | TGCAGTGCTAGAGGCAGGAGGAGGGGCGGCCCCTACAATGAGCAGTTCTTC
- | many | TRBJ1-5 | TRBV3-1 | CASSQDRGLGNQPQHF | TGTGCCAGCAGCCAAGATCGGGGCCTGGGCAATCAGCCCCAGCATTTT
- | many | TRBJ2-7 | TRBV6-2/TRBV6-3 | CASTAIGVSYEQYF | TGTGCCAGCACCGCGATCGGGGTCTCCTACGAGCAGTACTTC
- | many | TRBJ2-2 | TRBV2 | CASSGDGELFF | TGTGCCAGCAGTGGAGACGGGGAGCTGTTTTTT
TRBD1 | many | TRBJ1-4 | TRBV3-1 | CASSLSTGKKLFF | TGTGCCAGCAGCCTCTCGACAGGGAAAAAACTGTTTTTT
TRBD1 | - | TRBJ1-3 | TRBV4-2 | CACSPDRGDRYF | TGTGCCTGCAGCCCCGACCGTGGGGACAGATATTTT
TRBD1 | many | TRBJ2-3 | TRBV9 | CASSVVQGATDTQYF | TGTGCCAGCAGCGTAGTACAGGGGGCAACAGATACGCAGTATTTT
- | - | TRBJ1-3 | TRBV9 | CASSDRTYGNTIYF | TGTGCCAGCAGCGACAGGACATATGGAAACACCATATATTTT
- | few | TRBJ1-3 | TRBV12-3/TRBV12-4 | CASSFSVLDTIYF | TGTGCCAGCAGTTTTTCGGTTCTGGACACCATATATTTT
TRBD1 | many | TRBJ1-5 | TRBV30 | CAWSGTGGQPQHF | TGTGCCTGGAGTGGAACAGGGGGCCAGCCCCAGCATTTT
- | many | TRBJ1-2 | TRBV27 | CASSPTGNYGYTF | TGTGCCAGCAGCCCAACAGGAAACTATGGCTACACCTTC
- | - | TRBJ1-6 | TRBV6-2/TRBV6-3 | CASSYAGLSPLHF | TGTGCCAGCAGTTACGCTGGTCTTTCACCCCTCCACTTT
- | many | TRBJ1-4 | TRBV5-1 | CASSLGVASEEKLFF | TGCGCCAGCAGCTTGGGAGTGGCCTCAGAGGAAAAACTGTTTTTT
TRBD1 | few | TRBJ2-7 | TRBV7-2 | CASSPLLGQNSYEQYF | TGTGCCAGCAGTCCCCTTTTGGGACAGAATTCTTACGAGCAGTACTTC
- | many | TRBJ1-5 | TRBV6-1 | CASRVTQGIQPQHF | TGTGCCAGCAGGGTTACACAGGGAATTCAGCCCCAGCATTTT
TRBD1 | many | TRBJ2-3 | TRBV20-1 | CSASQGITDTQYF | TGCAGTGCTTCACAGGGGATCACAGATACGCAGTATTTT
- | - | TRBJ2-1 | TRBV7-3 | CASSPQLAHNEQFF | TGTGCCAGCAGCCCCCAACTAGCTCACAATGAGCAGTTCTTC
- | many | TRBJ2-7 | TRBV6-2/TRBV6-3 | CASTPGLTTPPDEQYF | TGTGCCAGCACGCCGGGCCTAACAACCCCTCCAGACGAGCAGTACTTC